This TCR beta chain originates from a study of cytomegalovirus exposure and HLA in healthy donors. Overall study results and limits: It was around 160 TCR beta chains that were listed as cytomegalovirus-associated.

It was with 60 Vbeta and 13 Jbeta primers that the PCR ran. As handled by the study authors: Unique TCR beta chains totaled 80 million to 100 million in a later count, with roughly 10 million of them shared. The assay was immunoSEQ multiplex PCR, and TCRdb's table has in-frame clones only and misses some. V, J and clone size are taken as reported in that table, and D and trimming were inferred from the DNA itself. The sample comprises 55,000 to 70,000 clones, approximately 80% of which are singletons, and about 1.6% rests with the top ten. Healthy bone marrow donors supplied every sample. This donor lacks a recorded CMV serostatus. On this clone itself: Its cognate antigen is unknown. An end of the junction does not agree with germline; a read error may underlie this.

This TCR derives from a human donor in good health. Sequenced sample: PBMCs.

CDR3 region: CSSSFSNTEAFF. CDR3 bases: TGTTCCAGCAGCTTCTCGAACACTGAAGCTTTCTTT. The rearrangement uses TRBV7-9 and TRBJ1-1; D not resolved. Germline-derived CDR1 and CDR2 are SEHNR and FQNEAQ (reference sequence). The CDR3 is 12 amino acids.